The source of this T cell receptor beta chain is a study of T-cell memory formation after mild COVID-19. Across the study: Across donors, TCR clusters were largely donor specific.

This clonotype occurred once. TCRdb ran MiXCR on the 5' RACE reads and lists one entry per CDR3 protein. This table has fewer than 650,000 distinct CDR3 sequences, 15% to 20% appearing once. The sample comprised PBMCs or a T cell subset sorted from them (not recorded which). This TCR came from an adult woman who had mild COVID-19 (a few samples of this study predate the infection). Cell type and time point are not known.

This chain's CDR3 is CASSWGTRVVDEQFF. As DNA, the CDR3 is TGTGCCAGCAGTTGGGGGACTAGGGTCGTCGATGAGCAGTTCTTC. This sequence joins TRBV12-3 or TRBV12-4 and TRBJ2-1; 8 nucleotides line up with TRBD2. The CDR3 runs to 15 residues. Trimming at V came to 4 bases and at J to 8 bases, leaving 10 bases not matched to a gene.